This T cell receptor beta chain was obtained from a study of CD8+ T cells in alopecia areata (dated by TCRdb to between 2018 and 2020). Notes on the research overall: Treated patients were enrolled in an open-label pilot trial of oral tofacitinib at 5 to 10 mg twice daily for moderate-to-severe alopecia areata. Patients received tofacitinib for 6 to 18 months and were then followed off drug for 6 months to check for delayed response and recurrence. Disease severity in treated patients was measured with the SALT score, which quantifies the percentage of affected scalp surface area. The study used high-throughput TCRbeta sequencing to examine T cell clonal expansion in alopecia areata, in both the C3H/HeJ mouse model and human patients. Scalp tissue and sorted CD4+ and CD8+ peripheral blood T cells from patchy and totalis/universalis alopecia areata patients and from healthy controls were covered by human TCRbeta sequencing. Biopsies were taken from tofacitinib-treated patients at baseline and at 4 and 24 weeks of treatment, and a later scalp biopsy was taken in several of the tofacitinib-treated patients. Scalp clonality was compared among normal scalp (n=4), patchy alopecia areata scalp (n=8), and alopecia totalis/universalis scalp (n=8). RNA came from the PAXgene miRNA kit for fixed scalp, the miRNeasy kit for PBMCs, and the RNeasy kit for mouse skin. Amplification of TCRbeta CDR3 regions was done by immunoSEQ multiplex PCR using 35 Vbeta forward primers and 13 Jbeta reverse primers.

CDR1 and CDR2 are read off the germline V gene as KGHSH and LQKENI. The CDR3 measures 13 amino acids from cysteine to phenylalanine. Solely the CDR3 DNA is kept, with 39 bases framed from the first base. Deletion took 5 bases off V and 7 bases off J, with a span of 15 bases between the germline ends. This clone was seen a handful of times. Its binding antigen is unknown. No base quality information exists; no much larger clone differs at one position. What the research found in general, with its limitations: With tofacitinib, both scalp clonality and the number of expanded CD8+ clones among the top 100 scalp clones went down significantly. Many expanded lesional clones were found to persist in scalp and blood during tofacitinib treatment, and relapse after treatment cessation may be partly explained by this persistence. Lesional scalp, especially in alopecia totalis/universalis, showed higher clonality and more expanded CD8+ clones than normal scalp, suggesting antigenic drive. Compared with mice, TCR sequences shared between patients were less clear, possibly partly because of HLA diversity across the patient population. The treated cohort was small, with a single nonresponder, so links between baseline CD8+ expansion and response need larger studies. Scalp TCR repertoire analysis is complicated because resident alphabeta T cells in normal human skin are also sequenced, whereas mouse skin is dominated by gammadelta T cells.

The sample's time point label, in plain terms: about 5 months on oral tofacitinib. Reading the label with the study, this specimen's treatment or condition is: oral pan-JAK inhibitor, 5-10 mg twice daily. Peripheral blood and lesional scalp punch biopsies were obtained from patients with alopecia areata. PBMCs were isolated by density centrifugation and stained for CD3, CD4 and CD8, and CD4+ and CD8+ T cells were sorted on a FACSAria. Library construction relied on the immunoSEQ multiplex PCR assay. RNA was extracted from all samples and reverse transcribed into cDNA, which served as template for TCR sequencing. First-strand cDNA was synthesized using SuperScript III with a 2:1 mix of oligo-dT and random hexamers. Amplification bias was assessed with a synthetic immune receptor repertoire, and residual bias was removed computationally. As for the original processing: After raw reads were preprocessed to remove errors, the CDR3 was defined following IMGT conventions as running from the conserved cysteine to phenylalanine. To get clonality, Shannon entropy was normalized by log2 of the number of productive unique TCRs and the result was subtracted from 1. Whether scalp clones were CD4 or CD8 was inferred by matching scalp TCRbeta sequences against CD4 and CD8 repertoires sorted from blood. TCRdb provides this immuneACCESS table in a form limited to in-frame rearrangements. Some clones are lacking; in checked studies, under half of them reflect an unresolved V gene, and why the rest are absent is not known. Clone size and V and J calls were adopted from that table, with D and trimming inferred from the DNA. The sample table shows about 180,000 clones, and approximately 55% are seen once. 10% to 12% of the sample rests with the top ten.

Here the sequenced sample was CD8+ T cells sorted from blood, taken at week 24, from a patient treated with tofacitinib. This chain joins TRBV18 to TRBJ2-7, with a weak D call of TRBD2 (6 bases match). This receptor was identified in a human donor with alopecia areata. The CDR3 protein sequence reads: CASSYGDLWEQYF. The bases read TGTGCCAGCTCATACGGGGACTTATGGGAGCAGTACTTC.